The 9 T cell receptor beta chains given below trace back to one sample, sequenced in a study of T cell responses to AZD1222 COVID-19 vaccine. Libraries were prepared by immunoSEQ multiplex PCR; TCRdb keeps only in-frame clonotypes and omits some of them. Among approximately 110,000 clones, about nine tenths were seen once, and the ten largest hold about 4.8%. The starting material was peripheral blood, obtained on day 0 of AZD1222 vaccination. These receptors were collected from an adult in good health.

Comment on this clone: A junction boundary mismatches the germline segment, possibly from a read error. The J gene is TRBJ1-5, the V gene TRBV3-1 (or the pseudogene TRBV3-2); D possibly corresponds to TRBD1 (5 bases). This CDR3 has 16 residues. CDR1 LGHDT and CDR2 YNNKEL come from the germline V gene (reference sequence). The CDR3 spells CARSQRGGKGDQPQHF. The CDR3 DNA sequence: TGTGCCAGGAGCCAAAGGGGAGGGAAAGGCGATCAGCCCCAGCATTTT.

The rearrangement joins TRBV18 to TRBJ2-3; 7 bases line up with TRBD1. CDR3 size: 19 residues. Germline values: CDR1 KGHSH, CDR2 LQKENI. The ends lost 4 bases at V and 6 bases at J; junction bases unmatched: 22. The CDR3 DNA sequence: TGTGCCAGCTCACAGGGGCAGGGACCCCACCTAGGGGGCAAGGATACGCAGTATTTT. It is translated as CASSQGQGPHLGGKDTQYF.

The J gene is TRBJ2-3, the V gene TRBV5-6; TRBD2 might be the D (7 bases). Germline CDR1 and CDR2: SGHDT and YYEEEE. Trimming cost V 1 base and J 6 bases, with 12 bases left between them. The CDR3 consists of 14 residues. The CDR3 nucleotides read TGTGCCAGCAGCTTGACGAGGGGGGGTGATACGCAGTATTTT. Its protein product is CASSLTRGGDTQYF. The complete variable domain, with remaining parts taken from reference TRBV5-6 and TRBJ2-3, reads DAGVTQSPTHLIKTRGQQVTLRCSPKSGHDTVSWYQQALGQGPQFIFQYYEEEERQRGNFPDRFSGHQFPNYSSELNVNALLLGDSALYLCASSLTRGGDTQYFGPGTRLTVL.

Remarks on this clone: The same CDR3 arises from other DNA sequences in this sample as well. This chain connects TRBV28 to TRBJ1-3, with no clear D. The length of the CDR3 is 14 residues. Germline V gene data show CDR1 as MDHEN and CDR2 as SYDVKM. V dropped 4 bases and J dropped 0 bases, with 7 bases sitting between them. CDR3 DNA: TGTGCCAGCAGTTCCCCTCCCTCTGGAAACACCATATATTTT. Encoded protein: CASSSPPSGNTIYF.

The chain uses TRBV4-2 and TRBJ1-1; D unresolved. Deletions cut 1 base from V and 7 bases from J, with 16 bases between. There are 15 residues in the CDR3. Per germline, CDR1 LGHNA and CDR2 YNFKEQ. CDR3 sequence: CASSQGARNIGEAFF. In nucleotides, the CDR3 is TGTGCCAGCAGCCAAGGCGCAAGGAACATTGGTGAAGCTTTCTTT.

The chain combines TRBV5-1 with TRBJ1-2; D may be TRBD1 (5 bases). Trimming pared 7 bases from V and 2 bases from J, leaving 18 bases between. This CDR3 is 15 amino acids long. Germline assignment: CDR1 SGHRS and CDR2 YFSETQ. The CDR3 spells CASGSTGTGNYGYTF. In nucleotides, the CDR3 is TGCGCCAGCGGGAGTACGGGGACGGGCAACTATGGCTACACCTTC.

The genes are TRBV7-8 and TRBJ2-2, with 7 nucleotides matching TRBD2. The CDR3 consists of 16 residues. CDR1 and CDR2 (germline): SGHVS, FQNEAQ. The V segment lost 8 bases and the J segment 0 bases; nucleotides outside the gene matches: 9. This CDR3 is CASQSPLAANTGELFF. In DNA, the CDR3 is TGTGCCAGCCAATCTCCGCTAGCGGCGAACACCGGGGAGCTGTTTTTT.

The V call is TRBV7-9, the J call TRBJ1-3; D remains ambiguous. Germline loops: CDR1 SEHNR, CDR2 FQNEAQ (reference sequence). V lost 7 bases, J lost 0 bases, and 13 bases lay in between. CDR3 length: 15 amino acids. CDR3 region: CASTEGAPSGNTIYF. In nucleotides, the CDR3 is TGTGCCAGCACCGAGGGAGCACCCTCTGGAAACACCATATATTTT.

The V gene is TRBV18, the J gene TRBJ1-5; D remains unclear. V was cut by 3 bases and J by 0 bases, with 9 bases left in between. Germline CDR1 and CDR2: KGHSH and LQKENI. The CDR3 loop spans 15 amino acids. Here the CDR3 DNA reads TGTGCCAGCTCACCCTCAACTAATAGCAATCAGCCCCAGCATTTT. This encodes CASSPSTNSNQPQHF.